What follows are 13 T cell receptor beta chains derived from one specimen sequenced in a study of blood T cell repertoires in COVID-19. TCRdb's copy holds only in-frame clones and misses some; the assay was immunoSEQ multiplex PCR. The sample shows 200,000 to 300,000 clones, about 87% of them seen only once. Material for sequencing was PBMCs or T cells enriched from blood (not recorded which). Receptors originate from a woman aged 40 to 49 with acute COVID-19.

V and J are TRBV5-1 and TRBJ2-7, with 10 bases lining up with TRBD2. The CDR3 is 16 amino acids. CDR1 is SGHRS and CDR2 is YFSETQ in the germline V gene. Losses at the gene ends were 4 bases for V and 1 base for J; bases not matched to a gene: 8. Here the CDR3 DNA reads TGCGCCAGCAGCGAAGGACCGGGACTAGCGTCCTACGAGCAGTACTTC. Amino acids: CASSEGPGLASYEQYF. Based on the CDR3 plus reference TRBV5-1 and TRBJ2-7, the full variable domain is KAGVTQTPRYLIKTRGQQVTLSCSPISGHRSVSWYQQTPGQGLQFLFEYFSETQRNKGNFPGRFSGRQFSNSRSEMNVSTLELGDSALYLCASSEGPGLASYEQYFGPGTRLTVT.

The chain employs TRBV7-2 and TRBJ2-1, with 14 bases lining up with TRBD2. Trimming cost V 5 bases and J 7 bases; bases outside gene matches: 7. Per germline, CDR1 SGHTA and CDR2 FQGNSA. CDR3 size: 16 residues. The DNA of the CDR3 is TGTGCCAGCAGCCCGGGACTAGCGGGAGCTAGGAATGAGCAGTTCTTC. Translation gives CASSPGLAGARNEQFF.

This rearrangement joins TRBV2 to TRBJ2-5; weak D call: TRBD2 (6 bases). Trimming took 4 bases from V and 6 from J, leaving 9 bases between them. The CDR3 consists of 12 residues. From germline, CDR1 is SNHLY and CDR2 FYNNEI. In DNA, the CDR3 is TGTGCCAGCAGTGGGGGGAGGAAGACCCAGTACTTC. Translated: CASSGGRKTQYF.

The rearrangement joins TRBV30 to TRBJ1-1, with a possible D match to TRBD1 (5 bases). Per the germline V gene, CDR1 is GTSNPN and CDR2 is SVGIG (reference sequence). CDR3 length: 13 amino acids. V gave up 8 bases and J gave up 2 bases, with 15 bases separating them. The CDR3 DNA reads as TGTGCCCACGATCTGGGGCCAAACACTGAAGCTTTCTTT. Its protein is CAHDLGPNTEAFF.

V and J are TRBV19 and TRBJ1-5, with no clear D. The CDR3 has 16 amino acids. V lost 5 bases to trimming and J lost 2 bases, with 16 bases between them. Germline CDR1 reads LNHDA; CDR2 reads SQIVND (reference sequence). CDR3 protein: CASSATQARGNQPQHF. CDR3 sequence (DNA): TGTGCCAGTAGTGCAACGCAGGCGCGGGGCAATCAGCCCCAGCATTTT.

The chain combines TRBV27 with TRBJ1-3; TRBD1 is a possible D gene (5 bases). This CDR3 spans 14 amino acids. The V and J ends lost 8 bases and 0 bases respectively, with 11 bases between them. The germline V gene encodes CDR1 MNHEY and CDR2 SMNVEV (reference sequence). CDR3 region: CASGPGFSGNTIYF. DNA for the CDR3: TGTGCCAGCGGGCCAGGGTTCTCTGGAAACACCATATATTTT.

This clone was observed a single time. This chain joins TRBV18 and TRBJ1-3; the match to TRBD1 covers 8 bases. Germline CDR1 and CDR2: KGHSH and LQKENI. J lost 0 bases, V lost 4 bases, and 8 bases had no gene match. The CDR3 length is 17 residues. The CDR3 region is CASSRMTGATSGNTIYF. The DNA of the CDR3 is TGTGCCAGCTCACGAATGACAGGGGCGACCTCTGGAAACACCATATATTTT.

The V call is TRBV2, the J call TRBJ2-5; TRBD1 might be the D (6 bases). V was clipped by 5 bases and J by 1 base, with 11 bases between them. The CDR3 totals 14 residues. CDR1 and CDR2 from the germline V gene are SNHLY and FYNNEI. The CDR3 protein is CASSFWTVQETQYF. The DNA of the CDR3 is TGTGCCAGCAGTTTTTGGACAGTCCAAGAGACCCAGTACTTC.

V gene TRBV5-4 combines with J gene TRBJ2-7; 8 bases fit TRBD1. Looked up from germline, CDR1 is SGHNT and CDR2 is YYREEE (reference sequence). V lost 1 base to trimming and J lost 5 bases; unmatched junction nucleotides: 5. CDR3 length equals 14 residues. This CDR3 is CASSLQGAPHEQYF. DNA for the CDR3: TGTGCCAGCAGCTTGCAGGGGGCCCCCCACGAGCAGTACTTC.

The chain carries TRBV9 and TRBJ2-5; 10 nucleotides align to TRBD2. The CDR3 is 17 amino acids. Germline loops: CDR1 SGDLS, CDR2 YYNGEE. The V and J ends lost 3 bases and 4 bases, in that order; junction bases with no gene match: 12. This CDR3 is CASSGGVTSGVGETQYF. DNA for the CDR3: TGTGCCAGCAGCGGAGGGGTTACTAGCGGGGTGGGAGAGACCCAGTACTTC.

The rearrangement links TRBV7-9 to TRBJ2-1, with D unresolved. The CDR3 spans 12 residues. V lost 8 bases and J 2 bases, leaving 7 bases between the germline ends. In germline, CDR1 is SEHNR, CDR2 FQNEAQ (reference sequence). The DNA for the CDR3 is TGTGCCAGCGGAGTTGCCTACAATGAGCAGTTCTTC. Translating gives CASGVAYNEQFF.

The rearrangement uses TRBV15 and TRBJ1-1; D might be TRBD1 (5 bases). Trimming pared 6 bases from V and 4 bases from J, leaving 21 bases between. Germline CDR1 reads LNHNV; CDR2 reads YYDKDF (reference sequence). CDR3 length: 16 residues. The CDR3 sequence is CATSITSGLSSTEAFF. The CDR3 DNA reads TGTGCCACCAGTATAACCTCGGGACTGTCGAGCACTGAAGCTTTCTTT.

The chain is built from TRBV20-1 and TRBJ2-1; D is undetermined. The CDR3 contains 11 residues. The ends were cut back, 1 base at V and 10 bases at J, with 8 bases in the middle. The germline gives CDR1 DFQATT, CDR2 SNEGSKA (reference sequence). The CDR3 nucleotides read TGCAGTGCTAGAGCATTGGAGGAGCAGTTCTTC. This encodes CSARALEEQFF.